Included here is one TCR beta chain sequence, with context. This sample was included in a study of control samples from healthy donors and cancer patients. The assay was immunoSEQ multiplex PCR, and TCRdb's table has in-frame clones only and misses some. This sample has almost 85,000 clones, with roughly 88% found just once. The specimen sequenced was PBMCs. The TCR sequence derives from a man aged 60 to 75 with head and neck cancer.

CDR3 residues: CASSQVRGQGDFEREKLFF. CDR3 nucleotides: TGCGCCAGCAGCCAAGTCAGAGGGCAGGGGGATTTTGAACGTGAAAAACTGTTTTTT. The chain uses TRBV4-1 and TRBJ1-4, with 7 bases lining up with TRBD1. The CDR3 contains 19 residues. Per the germline V gene, CDR1 is MGHRA and CDR2 is YSYEKL. The J segment lost 7 bases and the V segment lost 1 base, leaving 18 bases of the junction unmatched.